The next 30 T cell receptor beta chains were all read from a single sample in a study of blood T cell repertoires in COVID-19. Repertoires were generated with immunoSEQ multiplex PCR, while TCRdb's copy carries only in-frame clones and drops some. The sample has tens of thousands of clones, around 85% seen once. Sequencing used peripheral blood. Receptors were obtained from a woman over 75 with COVID-19, enrolled during active disease.

The V and J genes are TRBV19 and TRBJ2-1; TRBD1 aligns across 9 bases. The junction had 16 bases not matched to a gene; V was cut back by 0 bases and J by 4 bases. CDR3 length: 20 residues. Germline lookup yields CDR1 LNHDA and CDR2 SQIVND (reference sequence). This CDR3 is CASSIDYTPGQGGRYNEQFF. CDR3 nucleotide sequence: TGTGCCAGTAGTATAGATTACACTCCGGGACAGGGAGGGAGGTACAATGAGCAGTTCTTC.

The chain recombines TRBV6-6 with TRBJ2-3, with D perhaps TRBD1 (6 bases). There are 16 residues in the CDR3. Trimming stripped 8 bases from V and 2 bases from J, with 20 bases between. The V gene's germline CDR1 is MNHNY and CDR2 SVGAGI (reference sequence). In DNA form, the CDR3 reads TGTGCCAGCGGTGTTTGGGGCGGACAGCCCACAGATACGCAGTATTTT. The encoded protein is CASGVWGGQPTDTQYF.

This clone was picked up one time. The chain links TRBV19 to TRBJ2-2; tentatively, D is TRBD2 (6 bases). This CDR3 has 15 amino acids. Trimming cost V 5 bases and J 5 bases, with 15 bases left between them. CDR1 and CDR2 from the germline V gene are LNHDA and SQIVND (reference sequence). CDR3 region: CASSGVAEGTGELFF. As DNA, the CDR3 is TGTGCCAGTAGTGGGGTAGCGGAGGGTACCGGGGAGCTGTTTTTT.

This clone was detected a few times. The V and J genes are TRBV27 and TRBJ2-7; 9 bases match TRBD2. The CDR3 totals 15 residues. V trimming: 0 bases; J trimming: 5 bases; junction bases outside the gene matches: 5. Germline V gene lookup returns CDR1 MNHEY and CDR2 SMNVEV (reference sequence). CDR3: CASSLSVAGVNEQYF. CDR3 in DNA: TGTGCCAGCAGTTTATCCGTAGCGGGAGTAAACGAGCAGTACTTC.

The chain carries TRBV27 and TRBJ2-7; 9 nucleotides align to TRBD2. Germline CDR1 and CDR2: MNHEY and SMNVEV (reference sequence). J gave up 6 bases and V 5 bases, and 20 bases lay outside the gene matches. The CDR3 length is 18 residues. The CDR3 region has the DNA TGTGCCAGCAGTACAGATCTAGGGACTAGCAACTTGGGCTCCGAGCAGTACTTC. Its translation is CASSTDLGTSNLGSEQYF.

The chain is built from TRBV14 and TRBJ1-6; perhaps TRBD1 as D (5 bases). CDR1 and CDR2 (germline): SGHDN, FVKESK. This CDR3 is 14 amino acids long. The V end was cut by 3 bases, the J end by 8 bases, with 11 bases between. The chain's CDR3 is CASSQGLGDSPLHF. CDR3 sequence (DNA): TGTGCCAGCAGCCAGGGCTTAGGGGATTCACCCCTCCACTTT.

The chain uses TRBV6-4 and TRBJ2-1, with 8 bases that match TRBD1. CDR1 MRHNA and CDR2 SNTAGT come from the germline V gene. The trim removed 6 bases at V and 8 bases at J, leaving 6 bases unmatched. The CDR3 runs 13 residues. CDR3 nucleotide sequence: TGTGCCAGCAGCGGACAGGGAGGTGATGAGCAGTTCTTC. Its translation is CASSGQGGDEQFF.

This rearrangement joins TRBV7-6 to TRBJ2-7; TRBD2 matches at 9 bases. The germline V gene encodes CDR1 SGHVS and CDR2 FNYEAQ. V lost 5 bases and J lost 6; bases outside the gene matches: 11. The CDR3 is made up of 15 amino acids. The CDR3 loop reads CASSPARSGRGEQYF. As DNA, the CDR3 is TGTGCCAGCAGCCCGGCTCGTAGCGGGAGAGGCGAGCAGTACTTC.

This clone was seen a handful of times. The chain uses TRBV28 and TRBJ2-7, with 8 bases matching TRBD1. The J segment lost 1 base and the V segment lost 5 bases, leaving 7 bases of the junction unmatched. The CDR3 has 15 amino acids. Germline CDR1 reads MDHEN; CDR2 reads SYDVKM. The CDR3 loop is CASSGSGTGSYEQYF. CDR3 nucleotide sequence: TGTGCCAGCAGTGGGAGTGGGACAGGATCCTACGAGCAGTACTTC.

This clone has just one count. The J gene is TRBJ1-4, the V gene TRBV15, with TRBD1 matching 7 bases. This CDR3 comprises 13 residues. The V and J ends lost 5 bases and 10 bases, in that order; junction bases with no gene match: 7. Germline assignment: CDR1 LNHNV and CDR2 YYDKDF (reference sequence). The CDR3, as DNA: TGTGCCACCAGCCTAGGGACAGTCGGAAAACTGTTTTTT. Protein: CATSLGTVGKLFF.

This clone appeared a few times. V is TRBV30 and J is TRBJ1-6; D gene ambiguous. V shed 4 bases and J shed 0 bases, with 7 bases lying between them. The germline CDR1 and CDR2 sequences are GTSNPN and SVGIG (reference sequence). The CDR3 extends over 14 amino acids. The CDR3 DNA reads as TGTGCCTGGATGATTAGCTCCTATAATTCACCCCTCCACTTT. Translating it yields CAWMISSYNSPLHF.

This rearrangement joins TRBV19 to TRBJ2-3, with 7 bases matching TRBD2. The germline CDR1 and CDR2 sequences are LNHDA and SQIVND (reference sequence). The J segment lost 2 bases and the V segment lost 3 bases, leaving 5 bases of the junction unmatched. This CDR3 comprises 15 residues. Written as DNA, the CDR3 is TGTGCCAGTAGTATGGGCGGGAGCCCCACAGATACGCAGTATTTT. It translates to CASSMGGSPTDTQYF.

This CDR3 is CASSSRGTGGEQYF. The DNA for the CDR3 is TGTGCCAGCAGCTCCCGCGGGACAGGGGGAGAGCAGTACTTC. This sequence joins TRBV3-1 (or the pseudogene TRBV3-2) and TRBJ2-7; 11 nucleotides line up with TRBD1. CDR3 length: 14 amino acids. Germline CDR1 reads LGHDT; CDR2 reads YNNKEL (reference sequence). Trimming took 5 bases from V and 7 from J; bases not matched to a gene: 7.

V gene TRBV5-1 combines with J gene TRBJ1-1, with D possibly TRBD1 on 5 matching bases. The CDR3 is 11 amino acids. Germline V gene sequence: CDR1 SGHRS, CDR2 YFSETQ. The V gene lost 4 bases and the J gene lost 5 bases, with 6 bases spanning the gap. The CDR3 nucleotides read TGCGCCAGCAGCGCAGGGACTGAAGCTTTCTTT. As protein: CASSAGTEAFF.

The sample holds one count of this clone. V usage is TRBV5-6 and J usage is TRBJ1-5; tentatively, D is TRBD1 (5 bases). The V and J ends lost 2 bases and 2 bases respectively, with 11 bases between them. The CDR3 sequence is 15 residues long. Germline CDR1 reads SGHDT; CDR2 reads YYEEEE. DNA for the CDR3: TGTGCCAGCAGCTTTAGGGGTTGGGGCAATCAGCCCCAGCATTTT. Translated, it gives CASSFRGWGNQPQHF.

CDR3 sequence: CASSQFGGSTDTQYF. The CDR3 DNA sequence: TGTGCCAGCAGCCAATTTGGGGGGAGCACAGATACGCAGTATTTT. This chain uses TRBV14 with TRBJ2-3, with D perhaps TRBD2 (6 bases). V was cut by 2 bases and J by 0 bases, with 9 bases left in between. The CDR3 is made up of 15 amino acids. Germline CDR1 and CDR2: SGHDN and FVKESK.

This chain connects TRBV29-1 to TRBJ2-3; the match to TRBD2 covers 7 bases. This CDR3 spans 14 amino acids. The germline V gene has CDR1 SQVTM and CDR2 ANQGSEA. The trim removed 2 bases at V and 1 base at J, leaving 3 bases unmatched. This CDR3 is CSVEKGRGTDTQYF. The CDR3 nucleotides are TGCAGCGTTGAAAAGGGGAGGGGCACAGATACGCAGTATTTT.

This chain links TRBV11-2 with TRBJ2-2; tentatively, D is TRBD2 (6 bases). The CDR3 has 17 amino acids. The V gene lost 1 base and the J gene lost 4 bases, with 16 bases spanning the gap. CDR1 SGHAT and CDR2 FQNNGV come from the germline V gene. The DNA for the CDR3 is TGTGCCAGCAGCTTAGCTCCTGGGGGGTCGGTCACCGGGGAGCTGTTTTTT. This sequence encodes CASSLAPGGSVTGELFF. The variable domain in full, completed from reference TRBV11-2 and TRBJ2-2, reads EAGVAQSPRYKIIEKRQSVAFWCNPISGHATLYWYQQILGQGPKLLIQFQNNGVVDDSQLPKDRFSAERLKGVDSTLKIQPAKLEDSAVYLCASSLAPGGSVTGELFFGEGSRLTVL.

This chain uses TRBV7-6 with TRBJ1-1, with a tentative D call TRBD1 (5 bases). Germline CDR1 SGHVS, CDR2 FNYEAQ. The CDR3 is made up of 14 amino acids. Trimming took 5 bases from V and 8 from J, leaving 18 bases between them. In nucleotides, the CDR3 is TGTGCCAGCAGCCAAACTGCAGGGCTCAGCGAAGCTTTCTTT. Amino acids: CASSQTAGLSEAFF. The whole variable domain, filled in from reference TRBV7-6 and TRBJ1-1, reads GAGVSQSPRYKVTKRGQDVALRCDPISGHVSLYWYRQALGQGPEFLTYFNYEAQQDKSGLPNDRFSAERPEGSISTLTIQRTEQRDSAMYRCASSQTAGLSEAFFGQGTRLTVV.

V and J are TRBV24-1 and TRBJ2-3; TRBD2 matches 13 bases. Germline CDR1 and CDR2: KGHDR and SFDVKD. There are 17 residues in the CDR3. V shed 4 bases, J shed 4 bases, and the junction held 7 bases outside the gene matches. CDR3 in DNA: TGTGCCACCAGTGAGCGAACTAGCGGGAGGGCCCCAGATACGCAGTATTTT. Amino acid sequence: CATSERTSGRAPDTQYF.

J is TRBJ1-1 and V is TRBV19; D ambiguous. From germline, CDR1 is LNHDA and CDR2 SQIVND (reference sequence). Deletions cut 7 bases from V and 2 bases from J, with 11 bases between. CDR3 length: 13 amino acids. CDR3 amino acids: CASIDNPNTEAFF. The CDR3 coding sequence is TGTGCCAGTATCGACAACCCCAACACTGAAGCTTTCTTT.

This rearrangement joins TRBV4-1 to TRBJ2-3, with TRBD1 matching over 7 bases. This CDR3 has 15 residues. V lost 2 bases, J lost 4 bases, and 6 bases stayed unmatched. From germline, CDR1 is MGHRA and CDR2 YSYEKL. In nucleotides, the CDR3 is TGCGCCAGCAGCCAACTGACAGGGACGCCAGATACGCAGTATTTT. Its protein product is CASSQLTGTPDTQYF.

The V call is TRBV29-1, the J call TRBJ2-5, with TRBD2 identical over 9 bases. CDR1 and CDR2 (germline): SQVTM, ANQGSEA. V lost 3 bases, J lost 2 bases, and 13 bases stayed unmatched. This CDR3 region has 17 residues. The CDR3 region is CSVDRLGAGGRQETQYF. CDR3 coding DNA: TGCAGCGTTGATCGACTAGGGGCGGGAGGGAGGCAAGAGACCCAGTACTTC.

The rearrangement uses TRBV19 and TRBJ2-5, with 10 bases matching TRBD1. Germline CDR1 and CDR2: LNHDA and SQIVND (reference sequence). The CDR3 is 13 amino acids. J gave up 13 bases and V 0 bases, and 5 bases lay outside the gene matches. CDR3 residues: CASSIDGTGVLYF. In DNA form, the CDR3 reads TGTGCCAGTAGTATAGATGGGACAGGGGTCCTGTACTTC. The full variable domain, its missing parts supplied by reference TRBV19 and TRBJ2-5, is DGGITQSPKYLFRKEGQNVTLSCEQNLNHDAMYWYRQDPGQGLRLIYYSQIVNDFQKGDIAEGYSVSREKKESFPLTVTSAQKNPTAFYLCASSIDGTGVLYFGPGTRLLVL.

The CDR3, as DNA: TGTGCCAGTAGTATAGGGGAGAGCTCCTACAATGAGCAGTTCTTC. The encoded protein is CASSIGESSYNEQFF. The chain couples TRBV19 to TRBJ2-1; TRBD2 is a possible D gene (5 bases). The CDR3 is made up of 15 amino acids. Trimming removed 1 base at V and 0 bases at J, with 7 bases between. Germline CDR1 reads LNHDA; CDR2 reads SQIVND (reference sequence). Together with reference TRBV19 and TRBJ2-1, the CDR3 gives the full variable domain: DGGITQSPKYLFRKEGQNVTLSCEQNLNHDAMYWYRQDPGQGLRLIYYSQIVNDFQKGDIAEGYSVSREKKESFPLTVTSAQKNPTAFYLCASSIGESSYNEQFFGPGTRLTVL.

The chain links TRBV4-1 to TRBJ1-1; 8 nucleotides agree with TRBD1. From germline, CDR1 is MGHRA and CDR2 YSYEKL. The CDR3 is made up of 15 amino acids. V was pared by 1 base and J by 1 base, with 2 bases of the junction left unmatched. The CDR3 sequence: CASSQVGTGNTEAFF. The DNA for the CDR3 is TGCGCCAGCAGCCAAGTCGGGACAGGGAACACTGAAGCTTTCTTT.

This chain joins TRBV9 and TRBJ1-2; 9 positions agree with TRBD1. Trimming at V came to 4 bases and at J to 8 bases, leaving 12 bases not matched to a gene. There are 15 residues in the CDR3. The germline gives CDR1 SGDLS, CDR2 YYNGEE. CDR3 DNA: TGTGCCAGCAGCCCAGGACAGGGGAGGGCTGACGGCTACACCTTC. Translating gives CASSPGQGRADGYTF.

This clone occurred once. The chain joins TRBV29-1 to TRBJ1-2; D is unclear. The V gene lost 2 bases and the J gene lost 4 bases, with 11 bases spanning the gap. CDR1 is SQVTM, CDR2 ANQGSEA, per germline. CDR3 size: 13 residues. The CDR3 protein is CSVERQASYGYTF. The CDR3 nucleotides read TGCAGCGTTGAAAGGCAGGCCTCCTATGGCTACACCTTC.

The chain combines TRBV5-8 with TRBJ1-4; a possible D gene is TRBD1 (6 bases). V dropped 3 bases and J dropped 7 bases, with 16 bases sitting between them. CDR1 and CDR2 from the germline V gene are SGHTS and YDEGEE. CDR3 length equals 15 residues. CDR3 in DNA: TGTGCCAGCAGCTCAATCCAGGGGAGGGTTGAAAAACTGTTTTTT. Its protein is CASSSIQGRVEKLFF. The variable domain in full, completed from reference TRBV5-8 and TRBJ1-4, reads EAGVTQSPTHLIKTRGQQATLRCSPISGHTSVYWYQQALGLGLQFLLWYDEGEERNRGNFPPRFSGRQFPNYSSELNVNALELEDSALYLCASSSIQGRVEKLFFGSGTQLSVL.

This clone was seen once. The chain links TRBV7-6 to TRBJ1-1, with TRBD1 as a possible D gene (5 bases). Germline V gene data show CDR1 as SGHVS and CDR2 as FNYEAQ. Trimming took 4 bases from V and 6 from J, leaving 12 bases between them. The CDR3 consists of 13 residues. The chain's CDR3 is CASSSSGYSEAFF. The CDR3 coding sequence is TGTGCCAGCAGCTCATCAGGGTATTCTGAAGCTTTCTTT. Full variable domain (rest looked up from reference TRBV7-6 and TRBJ1-1): GAGVSQSPRYKVTKRGQDVALRCDPISGHVSLYWYRQALGQGPEFLTYFNYEAQQDKSGLPNDRFSAERPEGSISTLTIQRTEQRDSAMYRCASSSSGYSEAFFGQGTRLTVV.